This entry lists 2 T cell receptor beta chains sequenced from one sample in a study of siplizumab effects on memory and regulatory T cells. Measured with immunoSEQ multiplex PCR; TCRdb has only the in-frame clones, and not every one. The table includes around 100,000 clones, 75% to 95% detected once. Material for sequencing was CD4+ T cells sorted from blood. Source of these receptors: a human donor in good health.

This clone was picked up one time. The rearrangement joins TRBV19 to TRBJ2-2; unclear D gene. The CDR3 loop spans 15 amino acids. V was shortened by 3 bases and J by 6 bases, with 14 bases between the two germline ends. CDR1 and CDR2 (germline): LNHDA, SQIVND (reference sequence). CDR3 nucleotides: TGTGCCAGTAGTATTCAAACCATAAGCGCCGGGGAGCTGTTTTTT. Its protein is CASSIQTISAGELFF.

As concerns this clone: At the DNA level, this CDR3 is encoded by other sequences in the same sample as well. The J gene is TRBJ1-1, the V gene TRBV20-1; D possibly corresponds to TRBD1 (6 bases). Looked up from germline, CDR1 is DFQATT and CDR2 is SNEGSKA (reference sequence). This CDR3 has 11 residues. CDR3 residues: CNLRGSTEAFF. Here the CDR3 DNA reads TGCAACCTAAGGGGGAGCACCGAAGCTTTCTTT.